Described below is a single TCR beta chain sequence and its context. Original data processing: Reference gene primer amplification gave nucleated cell count estimates. Only in-frame clones appear in the TCRdb table, and some are missing; sequencing was by immunoSEQ multiplex PCR. V, J and clone size are taken as reported in that table, and D and trimming were inferred from the DNA itself. The data contain fewer than 120,000 clones, around 82% of them singletons. This sample stems from a study of blood T cell repertoires in COVID-19. Study details: Acute-phase and convalescent COVID-19 samples originated in the United States, Italy and Spain. In each case, the material was cDNA or gDNA derived from T cells, B-cell-depleted T cells, or PBMCs.

Sequenced sample: peripheral blood. This TCR came from a woman aged 55-75 years with acute or convalescent COVID-19.

The CDR3 region has the DNA TGTGCCAGAAGCTGGACCGACGGGACAGCCCATAGCAATCAGCCCCAGCATTTT. Translated: CARSWTDGTAHSNQPQHF. This rearrangement joins TRBV5-3 to TRBJ1-5; 7 nucleotides agree with TRBD1. TRBV5-3 is given ORF status, its function remaining uncertain. Trimming at V came to 3 bases and at J to 0 bases, leaving 12 bases not matched to a gene. The CDR3 contains 18 residues.